The source of this T cell receptor (beta chain) is a study of T cells after yellow fever vaccination. MiXCR, run by TCRdb on the 5' RACE reads, gives a single entry per CDR3 protein. The sample carries hundreds of thousands of distinct CDR3 sequences, 21% recorded once. Source: PBMCs, taken approximately 20 days after the first yellow fever vaccination. This clonotype was obtained from a man aged 18 to 29 who received the YFV17D yellow fever vaccine.

CDR3 coding DNA: TGTGCCAGCAGCCATTTGCCCGCGGGGGCTCACGAGCAGTACTTC. Amino acids: CASSHLPAGAHEQYF. This rearrangement joins TRBV27 to TRBJ2-7; a weak D match, TRBD2 (7 bases). This CDR3 has 15 amino acids. Trimming cost V 6 bases and J 5 bases, with 20 bases left between them. Germline-derived CDR1 and CDR2 are MNHEY and SMNVEV (reference sequence).